This T cell receptor (beta chain) was sequenced during a study of OX40 agonist ivuxolimab in advanced cancers. Study-level background: Patients undergoing dose escalation presented with hepatocellular carcinoma, melanoma, renal cell or head and neck cancer.

Trimming cost V 0 bases and J 4 bases; bases outside gene matches: 6. The CDR3 extends over 18 amino acids. Germline values: CDR1 LNHNV, CDR2 YYDKDF (reference sequence). Clones were read by immunoSEQ multiplex PCR, and TCRdb kept only the in-frame ones, dropping some. The sample includes about 82,000 clones, more than 85% of them seen just once. The receptor was derived from an adult with an advanced solid tumor such as melanoma, head and neck, liver or kidney cancer. The rearrangement uses TRBV15 and TRBJ2-5; TRBD2 aligns across 15 bases. The sample was CD4+ or CD8+ T cells sorted from blood, taken in a trial of the OX40 agonist ivuxolimab. The CDR3 sequence: CATSRDGTSGRWAETQYF. CDR3 in DNA: TGTGCCACCAGCAGAGACGGGACTAGCGGGAGGTGGGCAGAGACCCAGTACTTC.